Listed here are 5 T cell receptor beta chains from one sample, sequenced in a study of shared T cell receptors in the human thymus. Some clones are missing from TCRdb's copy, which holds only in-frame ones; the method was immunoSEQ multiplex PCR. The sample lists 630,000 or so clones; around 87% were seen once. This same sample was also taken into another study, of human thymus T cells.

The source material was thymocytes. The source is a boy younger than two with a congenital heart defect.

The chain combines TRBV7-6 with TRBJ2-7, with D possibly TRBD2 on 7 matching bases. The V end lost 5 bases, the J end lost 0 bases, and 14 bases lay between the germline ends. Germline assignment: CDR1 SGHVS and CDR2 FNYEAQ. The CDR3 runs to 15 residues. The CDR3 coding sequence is TGTGCCAGCAGCCCCATAGGGGGGGCCTCCTACGAGCAGTACTTC. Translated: CASSPIGGASYEQYF.

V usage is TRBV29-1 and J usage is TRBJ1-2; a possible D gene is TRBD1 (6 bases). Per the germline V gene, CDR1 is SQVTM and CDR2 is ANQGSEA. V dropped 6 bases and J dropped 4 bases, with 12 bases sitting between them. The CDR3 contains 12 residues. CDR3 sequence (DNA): TGCAGCGTCGGTACAGGGAGCTATGGCTACACCTTC. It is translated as CSVGTGSYGYTF.

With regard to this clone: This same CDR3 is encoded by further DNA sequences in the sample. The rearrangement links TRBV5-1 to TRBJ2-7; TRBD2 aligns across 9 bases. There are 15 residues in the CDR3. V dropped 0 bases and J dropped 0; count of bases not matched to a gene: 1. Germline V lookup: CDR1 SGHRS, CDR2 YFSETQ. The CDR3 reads CASSLGLADSYEQYF. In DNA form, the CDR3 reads TGCGCCAGCAGCTTGGGACTAGCGGACTCCTACGAGCAGTACTTC. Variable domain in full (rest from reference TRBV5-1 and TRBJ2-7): KAGVTQTPRYLIKTRGQQVTLSCSPISGHRSVSWYQQTPGQGLQFLFEYFSETQRNKGNFPGRFSGRQFSNSRSEMNVSTLELGDSALYLCASSLGLADSYEQYFGPGTRLTVT.

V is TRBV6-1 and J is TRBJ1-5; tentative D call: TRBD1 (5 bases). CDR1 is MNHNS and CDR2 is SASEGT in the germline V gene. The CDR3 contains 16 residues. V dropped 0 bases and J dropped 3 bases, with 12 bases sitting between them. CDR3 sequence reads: CASSEALGAFNQPQHF. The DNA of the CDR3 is TGTGCCAGCAGTGAAGCGCTTGGGGCCTTCAATCAGCCCCAGCATTTT.

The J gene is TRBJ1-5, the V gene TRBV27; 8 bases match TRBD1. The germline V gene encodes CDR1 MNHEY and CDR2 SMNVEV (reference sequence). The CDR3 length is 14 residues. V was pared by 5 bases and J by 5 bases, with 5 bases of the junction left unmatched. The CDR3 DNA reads TGTGCCAGCAGTCTAGGCAGGGGGCATCAGCCCCAGCATTTT. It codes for CASSLGRGHQPQHF.